This record looks at one T cell receptor (beta chain) sequence and its context. Its target is unknown. This entry belongs to a study of T cell responses to AZD1222 COVID-19 vaccine. The study's findings and limits: Vaccine-associated CD4 TCRs spanned spike, dominant at 160-218 and 743-854. Without day 14 samples, only post-peak T cell repertoires were studied.

The CDR3 is 13 residues long. Germline values: CDR1 ENHRY, CDR2 SYGVKD. V shed 4 bases, J shed 8 bases, and the junction held 7 bases outside the gene matches. The data were produced by immunoSEQ multiplex PCR, yet TCRdb's version contains in-frame clones alone and is incomplete. The sample shows tens of thousands of clones, roughly 90% of them seen only once. The sequence was obtained from an adult who received the AZD1222 COVID-19 vaccine. The material was peripheral blood, obtained 28 days after the second AZD1222 dose. The rearrangement links TRBV10-3 to TRBJ1-2, with 7 bases matching TRBD1. The CDR3 DNA is TGTGCCATCAGTGGGACAGGCCATTTAGGCTACACCTTC. Translation gives CAISGTGHLGYTF.